This T cell receptor beta chain was sequenced in a study of T cells in Graves' hyperthyroidism and ophthalmopathy. At the level of the study: Peripheral blood draws took place at initial diagnosis, ahead of any treatment.

Using RNA transcripts as the source, TCR beta CDR3 regions were amplified. The HTBI primer set drove a first-round RT-PCR of the TCR CDR3. TCRdb ran MiXCR on the multiplex PCR reads and lists one entry per CDR3 protein. Among about 520,000 distinct CDR3 sequences, less than 25% were seen once, and the ten largest hold approximately 26%. Graves' hyperthyroidism showing no ophthalmopathy progression within 18 months was considered stable. In making diagnoses, clinical symptoms, serum thyroxine and TRAb, thyroid ultrasound and orbital computed tomography were all used. This clonotype was counted ten times or more. Its matching antigen is unknown. Regarding the study as a whole: A median about 6.5 months before onset, the model predicted ophthalmopathy.

Per the germline V gene, CDR1 is MNHEY and CDR2 is SVGAGI. This CDR3 is built from 15 residues. V lost 4 bases to trimming and J lost 1 base; unmatched junction nucleotides: 6. Sequencing was performed on blood. This receptor was identified in a man younger than 35 with Graves' hyperthyroidism. The rearrangement uses TRBV6-5 and TRBJ2-5; 7 bases are shared with TRBD1. The CDR3 DNA is TGTGCCAGCAGTTCAGGGGGTGATTCCCAAGAGACCCAGTACTTC. The encoded protein is CASSSGGDSQETQYF.